This T cell receptor beta chain was sequenced for a study of T-cell reconstitution after alpha-beta-depleted transplantation in children. Unique molecular identifiers tagged the TCRbeta library. TCRdb ran MiXCR on the PCR reads and lists one entry per CDR3 protein. This sample has a few hundred thousand distinct CDR3 sequences, with 10% to 15% found just once. Looked up from germline, CDR1 is LGHNA and CDR2 is YSLEER. Unmatched junction bases numbered 11, after V lost 0 bases and J lost 7 bases. This CDR3 comprises 17 residues. Comments on this clonotype: Its specificity is unknown.

Study conclusions and caveats: One year after transplant, T-cell counts and diversity came mostly from newly produced T cells. Reports say that about two months after transplant, the alpha-beta T cells came out of several hundred graft clones that had expanded.

Sequencing used PBMCs, mostly from graft donor cells, obtained 360 days after TCRalphabeta/CD19-depleted stem cell transplant. The chain uses TRBV4-3 and TRBJ2-1, with 8 bases matching TRBD2. The clonotype was recovered from a male patient younger than 18 who had a stem cell transplant for acute myeloid leukemia, so the T cells may come from the graft donor. CDR3 DNA: TGCGCCAGCAGCCAAGAGAGATCAGCGGGAGAGTGGAATGAGCAGTTCTTC. This encodes CASSQERSAGEWNEQFF.